Sequencing of this T cell receptor (beta chain) was carried out in a study of PD-1 blockade in classical Hodgkin lymphoma. This CDR3 is built from 14 residues. Germline-derived CDR1 and CDR2 are SNHLY and FYNNEI. Losses at the gene ends were 3 bases for V and 11 bases for J; bases not matched to a gene: 10. The data were produced by immunoSEQ multiplex PCR, yet TCRdb's version contains in-frame clones alone and is incomplete. The sample has more than 20,000 clones, approximately 90% seen once; the top ten hold over 20%. Time point specified: cycle 4 day 1 (C4D1), after 6 weeks of nivolumab. Autologous stem cell transplantation was followed by relapse in every patient, and brentuximab vedotin exposure varied.

Sequenced material: peripheral blood mononuclear cells (PBMCs), taken before the fourth cycle of nivolumab. This receptor was taken from a human donor with classical Hodgkin lymphoma. This sequence joins TRBV2 and TRBJ2-3, with TRBD2 matching 8 bases. This chain's CDR3 is CASSEGLAGPLQYF. The DNA for the CDR3 is TGTGCCAGCAGTGAGGGTCTAGCGGGTCCTTTGCAGTATTTT.